The source of this T cell receptor beta chain is a study of T cells in Graves' hyperthyroidism and ophthalmopathy. Study summary: Blood was drawn when the patient was first diagnosed and still untreated.

Study-wide results and caveats: Most expanded thyroid clonotypes above 0.001 also appeared in blood.

As to this clonotype: Antigen unknown.

TCR beta CDR3 regions were amplified from RNA transcripts. The HTBI primer set was used in a first-round RT-PCR of the TCR CDR3. TCRdb analysed the multiplex PCR reads with MiXCR anew, one entry per CDR3 protein. The data hold roughly 530,000 distinct CDR3 sequences, with approximately 17% observed a single time. Germline V gives CDR1 SQVTM, CDR2 ANQGSEA. CDR3 length: 16 amino acids. V lost 6 bases and J lost 2; bases outside the gene matches: 10. The chain has TRBV29-1 and TRBJ2-6, with 7 nucleotides matching TRBD1. Sequenced material: blood. This receptor was obtained from a woman under 30 with Graves' ophthalmopathy. The CDR3 here is CSVPGQTGPGANVLTF. The CDR3 nucleotides are TGCAGCGTGCCGGGACAGACGGGGCCTGGGGCCAACGTCCTGACTTTC.